This T cell receptor (beta chain) came from a study of T-cell memory formation after mild COVID-19. Overall study results and limits: Clones that got smaller from day 15 to 85 had even CD4/CD8, while clones growing later tipped toward CD4+. Pre-infection memory showed some responding clones, and this suggested that cross-reactive memory joined. Second-wave clones reaching peak frequency on day 37 lacked confirmed SARS-CoV-2 specificity.

The CDR3 totals 13 residues. Per germline, CDR1 LGHNA and CDR2 YNFKEQ. V lost 8 bases to trimming and J lost 5 bases; unmatched junction nucleotides: 8. Employing constant-segment primers, 5'RACE generated TCR alpha and TCR beta cDNA libraries bearing sample barcodes and UMIs. One entry per CDR3 protein, called by TCRdb with MiXCR from the 5' RACE reads. The repertoire has 450,000 to 650,000 distinct CDR3 sequences, 20% of them found once; the top ten carry 9.5% to 15%. As for this clonotype: What it binds is not known.

The chain joins TRBV4-2 to TRBJ1-1; TRBD1 aligns across 7 bases. The sequencing sample was made of PBMCs or a T cell subset sorted from them (not recorded which). The TCR comes from an adult woman who had mild COVID-19 (a few samples of this study predate the infection). Cell type and time point are not known. In DNA form, the CDR3 reads TGTGCCAGCCAGACAGGGCATTATACTGAAGCTTTCTTT. This translates into CASQTGHYTEAFF.